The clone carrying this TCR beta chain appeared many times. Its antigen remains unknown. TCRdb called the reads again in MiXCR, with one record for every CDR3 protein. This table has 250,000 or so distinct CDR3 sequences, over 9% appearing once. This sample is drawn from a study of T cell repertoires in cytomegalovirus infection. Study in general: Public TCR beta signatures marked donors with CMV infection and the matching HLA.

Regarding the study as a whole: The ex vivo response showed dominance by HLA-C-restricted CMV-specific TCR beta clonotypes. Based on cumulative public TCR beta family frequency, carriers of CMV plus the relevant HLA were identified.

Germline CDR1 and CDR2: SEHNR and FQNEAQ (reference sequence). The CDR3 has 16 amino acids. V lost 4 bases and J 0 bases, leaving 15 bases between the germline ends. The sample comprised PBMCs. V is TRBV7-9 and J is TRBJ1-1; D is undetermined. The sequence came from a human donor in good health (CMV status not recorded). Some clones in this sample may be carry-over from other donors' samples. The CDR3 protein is CASSSSGRNMNTEAFF. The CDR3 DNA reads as TGTGCCAGCAGCTCATCGGGCAGAAACATGAACACTGAAGCTTTCTTT.